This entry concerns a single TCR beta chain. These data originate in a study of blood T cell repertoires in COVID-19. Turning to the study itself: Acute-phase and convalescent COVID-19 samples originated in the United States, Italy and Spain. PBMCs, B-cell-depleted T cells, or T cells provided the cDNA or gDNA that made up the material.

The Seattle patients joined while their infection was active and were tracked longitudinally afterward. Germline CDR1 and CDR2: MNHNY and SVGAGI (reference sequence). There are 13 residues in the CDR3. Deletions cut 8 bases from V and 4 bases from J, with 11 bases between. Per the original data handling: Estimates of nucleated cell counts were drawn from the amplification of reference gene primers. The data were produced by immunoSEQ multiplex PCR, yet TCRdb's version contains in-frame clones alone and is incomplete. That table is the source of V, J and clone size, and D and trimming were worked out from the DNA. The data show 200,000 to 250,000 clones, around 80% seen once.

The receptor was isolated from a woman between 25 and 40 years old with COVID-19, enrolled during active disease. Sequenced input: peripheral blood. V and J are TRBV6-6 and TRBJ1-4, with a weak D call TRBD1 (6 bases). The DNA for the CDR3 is TGTGCCAGCTTACAGGGATTTAATGAAAAACTGTTTTTT. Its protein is CASLQGFNEKLFF.